The present T cell receptor (beta chain) was sequenced within a study of blood T cell repertoires in COVID-19. Across the study: Collection of acute and convalescent COVID-19 samples took place in the United States, Italy and Spain. Sample material is recorded as cDNA or gDNA derived from T cells, B-cell-depleted T cells, or PBMCs.

Under the authors' procedure: Amplifying reference gene primers gave estimates of nucleated cell counts. The assay was immunoSEQ multiplex PCR, and TCRdb's table has in-frame clones only and misses some. V and J calls and clone size are those listed in that table; D and trimming were worked out from the DNA. Among under 200,000 clones, 70% to 90% were seen once, and the ten largest hold around 4.9%. This CDR3 spans 15 amino acids. Per germline, CDR1 MNHNY and CDR2 SVGAGI (reference sequence). V shed 0 bases and J 6 bases; nucleotides not matched to a gene: 8. The sequencing input was peripheral blood. The chain recombines TRBV6-6 with TRBJ2-7; 7 nucleotides match TRBD1. The receptor's source is a woman aged 80 or older with acute or convalescent COVID-19. CDR3 residues: CASSYSGQFISEQYF. The CDR3, as DNA: TGTGCCAGCAGTTACTCGGGACAGTTTATAAGCGAGCAGTACTTC.